What follows describes a single TCR beta chain. Its antigen is unknown. No base quality information exists; no much larger clone differs at one position. The data were taken from a study of control samples from healthy donors and cancer patients (TCRdb year 2020). Preparation of the library involved the immunoSEQ multiplex PCR assay. The immuneACCESS repertoire file appears here via TCRdb, limited to in-frame rearrangements. These files lack a portion of the clones; in checked studies, under half of the deficit traces to unresolved V genes, and the cause of the others is not known. The sample data list 55,000 to 65,000 clones, and about 90% of these were observed just once. Approximately 11% of the sample belongs to the ten largest clones. The TCR was taken from a woman aged 60-70 years with lung cancer. Sequenced sample: PBMCs.

The sequenced DNA: TGTGCCAGCAGCCAAGACGGGAGGTTTACAGATACGCAGTATTTT. It translates as CASSQDGRFTDTQYF. This receptor chain uses TRBV3-1 (or the pseudogene TRBV3-2) and TRBJ2-3; TRBD2 matches 7 bases in the middle. The germline V gene (reference sequence) gives CDR1 as LGHDT and CDR2 as YNNKEL. From its cysteine to its phenylalanine, the CDR3 spans 15 amino acids. Only the CDR3 portion is preserved as DNA: 45 bases, with reading frame beginning at the first base. Trimmed from V: 0 bases; trimmed from J: 3 bases; junction bases lacking a gene match: 3.